One and the same sample provided the 27 T cell receptor beta chains below, sequenced in a study of T cells in Graves' hyperthyroidism and ophthalmopathy. Amplification of TCR beta CDR3 regions used RNA as the template. HTBI primers were employed in a first-round RT-PCR of the TCR CDR3. TCRdb analysed the multiplex PCR reads with MiXCR anew, one entry per CDR3 protein. The sample includes 360,000 or so distinct CDR3 sequences, approximately 19% seen only once; the top ten take about 4%. The sequenced sample was blood. The receptors come from a woman aged 18-29 years with Graves' hyperthyroidism.

Concerning this clonotype: A much larger clone differs from this one at a single base, so this may be a read error. The rearrangement joins TRBV6-1 to TRBJ1-6, with D hard to call. Germline CDR1 and CDR2: MNHNS and SASEGT. The CDR3 totals 14 residues. With 5 bases removed from V and 5 bases from J, the gap between germline ends came to 10 bases. CDR3 sequence: CASSPEAHNSPLHF. The CDR3 DNA reads TGTGCCAGCAGTCCTGAGGCCCATAATTCACCCCTCCACTTT.

The chain is built from TRBV7-8 and TRBJ2-5; 8 nucleotides agree with TRBD2. The CDR3 has 16 amino acids. Germline lookup yields CDR1 SGHVS and CDR2 FQNEAQ. V shed 3 bases, J shed 4 bases, and the junction held 10 bases outside the gene matches. CDR3 nucleotide sequence: TGTGCCAGCAGCTTGCATCAGAACGGGGGGGGAGAGACCCAGTACTTC. This encodes CASSLHQNGGGETQYF.

The V gene is TRBV6-1, the J gene TRBJ2-7; D uncertain. V lost 7 bases, J lost 2 bases, and 6 bases lay in between. This CDR3 spans 11 amino acids. CDR1 MNHNS and CDR2 SASEGT come from the germline V gene. Written as DNA, the CDR3 is TGTGCCAGCACGGCACCCTACGAGCAGTACTTC. Its translation is CASTAPYEQYF.

V usage is TRBV7-2 and J usage is TRBJ1-1, with 8 nucleotides matching TRBD1. J gave up 7 bases and V 1 base, and 5 bases lay outside the gene matches. Germline V gene sequence: CDR1 SGHTA, CDR2 FQGNSA. The CDR3 loop spans 14 amino acids. CDR3 in DNA: TGTGCCAGCAGCTTAGGAGGACAGGGACTTGAAGCTTTCTTT. This translates into CASSLGGQGLEAFF.

Ten or more counts support this clonotype. The gene calls are TRBV28 and TRBJ2-7; 7 nucleotides agree with TRBD2. Germline V gene data show CDR1 as MDHEN and CDR2 as SYDVKM. CDR3 size: 12 residues. V was pared by 10 bases and J by 3 bases, with 6 bases of the junction left unmatched. CDR3 DNA sequence: TGTGCCATCCGGGGGGTCCGCTACGAGCAGTACTTC. Its protein product is CAIRGVRYEQYF.

This clonotype was picked up many times. The J gene is TRBJ1-2, the V gene TRBV6-1, with D unclear. The germline gives CDR1 MNHNS, CDR2 SASEGT. The CDR3 consists of 13 residues. Trimming left V 0 bases short and J 8 bases short, with 10 bases between. The CDR3 DNA sequence: TGTGCCAGCAGTGAAGCATGGGGAGGAGGCTACACCTTC. The encoded protein is CASSEAWGGGYTF.

Many counts were recorded for this clonotype. The chain combines TRBV12-3 or TRBV12-4 with TRBJ1-1, with 7 nucleotides matching TRBD1. There are 16 residues in the CDR3. The junction had 13 bases not matched to a gene; V was cut back by 8 bases and J by 1 base. CDR3 sequence (DNA): TGTGCCAGCGAAGACCTATCCGGGACAGCGAACACTGAAGCTTTCTTT. Amino acids: CASEDLSGTANTEAFF.

This clonotype was detected many times. The chain is built from TRBV3-1 and TRBJ1-5; a weak D match, TRBD1 (6 bases). V lost 1 base and J lost 6, with 7 bases in between. In germline, CDR1 is LGHDT, CDR2 YNNKEL (reference sequence). This CDR3 has 13 residues. DNA for the CDR3: TGTGCCAGCAGCCAAGGGGGGCCTCAGCCCCAGCATTTT. Residues: CASSQGGPQPQHF.

Regarding this clonotype: The CDR3 does not close with the conserved phenylalanine or tryptophan, likely indicating a read error. V is TRBV6-2 or TRBV6-3 and J is TRBJ1-1; no clear D. Germline CDR1 MNHEY, CDR2 SVGEGT. This CDR3 has 17 amino acids. V was trimmed by 2 bases and J by 4 bases, leaving 20 bases between them. Written as DNA, the CDR3 is TGTGCCAGCAGTTACAATATTCTTATCCCCCGGAGCACTGAAGCTTTCTAT. Its protein is CASSYNILIPRSTEAFY.

This clonotype has a single count. This rearrangement joins TRBV6-1 to TRBJ1-1, with D hard to call. Germline-derived CDR1 and CDR2 are MNHNS and SASEGT. Trimming left V 7 bases short and J 2 bases short, with 17 bases between. The CDR3 sequence is 15 residues long. CDR3 sequence (DNA): TGTGCCAGCAAAAGAGGTCGGGAGTTAAACACTGAAGCTTTCTTT. This translates into CASKRGRELNTEAFF.

This clonotype has a handful of counts. This rearrangement joins TRBV9 to TRBJ2-3; no clear D gene. V was clipped by 3 bases and J by 6 bases, with 8 bases between them. CDR1 and CDR2 from the germline V gene are SGDLS and YYNGEE. CDR3 size: 12 residues. As DNA, the CDR3 is TGTGCCAGCAGCGCTACTAAGGATACGCAGTATTTT. Protein: CASSATKDTQYF.

This clonotype was counted at least ten times. This chain connects TRBV6-1 to TRBJ2-6; tentative D call: TRBD1 (6 bases). Germline CDR1 and CDR2: MNHNS and SASEGT. V shed 1 base and J shed 1 base, with 8 bases lying between them. The CDR3 extends over 16 amino acids. CDR3 loop: CASSEEGGSGANVLTF. In DNA, the CDR3 is TGTGCCAGCAGTGAAGAAGGGGGATCTGGGGCCAACGTCCTGACTTTC.

The CDR3 bases are TGCGCCAGCAGTTCCACTAGCGGCGGACCCTACGAGCAGTACTTC. Residues: CASSSTSGGPYEQYF. The chain links TRBV5-1 to TRBJ2-7; TRBD2 matches at 8 bases. V lost 5 bases to trimming and J lost 2 bases; unmatched junction nucleotides: 9. CDR3 size: 15 residues. The germline CDR1 and CDR2 sequences are SGHRS and YFSETQ. The full variable domain, its missing parts supplied by reference TRBV5-1 and TRBJ2-7, is KAGVTQTPRYLIKTRGQQVTLSCSPISGHRSVSWYQQTPGQGLQFLFEYFSETQRNKGNFPGRFSGRQFSNSRSEMNVSTLELGDSALYLCASSSTSGGPYEQYFGPGTRLTVT.

This clonotype has at least ten counts. The rearrangement uses TRBV6-1 and TRBJ2-7; D unresolved. The germline gives CDR1 MNHNS, CDR2 SASEGT. Trimming cost V 7 bases and J 5 bases, with 24 bases left between them. CDR3 length: 16 amino acids. The CDR3, as DNA: TGTGCCAGCACCTCATGGGTCGCGCCCCGGGCCGACGAGCAGTACTTC. Its translation: CASTSWVAPRADEQYF.

This clonotype showed up many times. The chain recombines TRBV29-1 with TRBJ1-2; tentative D call: TRBD1 (5 bases). The CDR3 contains 14 residues. Germline CDR1 and CDR2: SQVTM and ANQGSEA. V lost 0 bases and J lost 7, with 15 bases in between. CDR3 in amino acids: CSVEDIGRAGGYTF. CDR3 DNA: TGCAGCGTTGAAGATATAGGCAGGGCGGGTGGCTACACCTTC.

This clonotype was seen a few times. The V and J genes are TRBV10-3 and TRBJ1-5; 8 bases map to TRBD1. This CDR3 comprises 15 residues. CDR1 is ENHRY and CDR2 is SYGVKD in the germline V gene. Germline trimming cut 8 bases from V and 3 bases from J; bases unmatched to any gene: 9. Here the CDR3 reads CAIGDRTGFNQPQHF. CDR3 nucleotides: TGTGCCATCGGGGACAGGACGGGATTCAATCAGCCCCAGCATTTT.

In its sample, this clonotype was seen many times. The CDR3 DNA sequence: TGCGCCAGCAGCCCTAACGTCGGGCTGAACACTGAAGCTTTCTTT. Its protein product is CASSPNVGLNTEAFF. The chain joins TRBV5-1 to TRBJ1-1; D unresolved. V gave up 4 bases and J gave up 0 bases, with 13 bases separating them. This CDR3 is 15 amino acids long. Germline values: CDR1 SGHRS, CDR2 YFSETQ.

This clonotype was counted at least ten times. The rearrangement joins TRBV29-1 to TRBJ1-1; D may be TRBD1 (5 bases). V was cut by 4 bases and J by 2 bases, with 17 bases left in between. Germline CDR1 is SQVTM and CDR2 is ANQGSEA. The CDR3 has 15 residues. The CDR3 DNA reads TGCAGCGTTGGGAGGGGCGGGACGGGAAACACTGAAGCTTTCTTT. Amino acids: CSVGRGGTGNTEAFF.

The chain combines TRBV3-1 with TRBJ1-5; no clear D gene. This CDR3 contains 14 residues. V lost 5 bases to trimming and J lost 5 bases, with 13 bases between them. The germline gives CDR1 LGHDT, CDR2 YNNKEL (reference sequence). The DNA for the CDR3 is TGTGCCAGCAGCTCCCAAGCTGGGGATCAGCCCCAGCATTTT. This translates into CASSSQAGDQPQHF.

This clonotype came up many times. The junction departs from germline at one end; a sequencing error may be responsible. The V and J genes are TRBV7-2 and TRBJ1-1; D is unclear. Germline CDR1 SGHTA, CDR2 FQGNSA. This CDR3 has 13 amino acids. The CDR3 loop is CASSSLMGTGAFF. In DNA form, the CDR3 reads TGTGCCAGCAGCTCTCTAATGGGCACTGGAGCTTTCTTT.

This clonotype was observed many times. This chain joins TRBV7-9 and TRBJ1-1; TRBD1 is a possible D gene (5 bases). The germline V gene encodes CDR1 SEHNR and CDR2 FQNEAQ (reference sequence). The CDR3 extends over 15 amino acids. Deletions cut 1 base from V and 6 bases from J, with 15 bases between. The CDR3 region is CASSLGVGPRAEAFF. The CDR3 DNA is TGTGCCAGCAGCTTAGGCGTAGGCCCCAGGGCTGAAGCTTTCTTT.

This clonotype was detected many times. The V gene is TRBV19, the J gene TRBJ1-1, with 8 positions matching TRBD1. V trimming: 5 bases; J trimming: 1 base; junction bases outside the gene matches: 9. The CDR3 totals 16 residues. Per the germline V gene, CDR1 is LNHDA and CDR2 is SQIVND (reference sequence). In DNA, the CDR3 is TGTGCCAGTAGTGCGACAGGGGCCGCAGGGAACACTGAAGCTTTCTTT. Translating gives CASSATGAAGNTEAFF.

This clonotype was counted ten times or more. The chain recombines TRBV29-1 with TRBJ1-1; D remains unclear. Trimming took 5 bases from V and 2 from J, leaving 9 bases between them. The germline CDR1 and CDR2 sequences are SQVTM and ANQGSEA. This CDR3 spans 12 amino acids. CDR3 DNA sequence: TGCAGCGTTCAGCAGGTCAACACTGAAGCTTTCTTT. Translated, it gives CSVQQVNTEAFF.

The sample holds many counts of this clonotype. This chain joins TRBV27 and TRBJ1-5; 7 nucleotides agree with TRBD1. V was clipped by 6 bases and J by 0 bases; unmatched bases: 14. This CDR3 comprises 18 residues. CDR1 MNHEY and CDR2 SMNVEV come from the germline V gene (reference sequence). The CDR3 DNA sequence: TGTGCCAGCAGGCTCCGGGACAGAGCATCCTATAGCAATCAGCCCCAGCATTTT. This codes for CASRLRDRASYSNQPQHF.

This clonotype was counted many times. V and J are TRBV15 and TRBJ1-2; D is possibly TRBD1 (5 bases). Trimming left V 0 bases short and J 3 bases short, with 14 bases between. The CDR3 length is 16 residues. Germline CDR1 LNHNV, CDR2 YYDKDF (reference sequence). CDR3 DNA: TGTGCCACCAGCAGAGAAAAGACAGTACCTTACTATGGCTACACCTTC. This translates into CATSREKTVPYYGYTF.

This clonotype was seen repeatedly, ten times or more. The chain employs TRBV10-1 and TRBJ1-1; D gene ambiguous. Germline values: CDR1 WNHNN, CDR2 SYGVQD (reference sequence). Trimming took off 4 bases at V and 0 bases at J, with 12 bases between the two ends. There are 15 residues in the CDR3. CDR3 sequence: CASSGFETVNTEAFF. The CDR3 coding sequence is TGCGCCAGCAGTGGATTCGAGACCGTGAACACTGAAGCTTTCTTT.

This clonotype was seen repeatedly, ten times or more. The chain couples TRBV20-1 to TRBJ1-1, with D unresolved. Per germline, CDR1 DFQATT and CDR2 SNEGSKA (reference sequence). The CDR3 sequence is 15 residues long. The V end was cut by 4 bases, the J end by 4 bases, with 19 bases between. Written as DNA, the CDR3 is TGCAGTGCTACCTTGGGGAACACCGGAAGCACTGAAGCTTTCTTT. Translation: CSATLGNTGSTEAFF.